The 14 T cell receptor beta chains below come from one sample, sequenced in a study of blood T cells in healthy people across ages (dated by TCRdb to 2014 to 2015). To prepare the library, 5' RACE was applied. Instrument on record: Illumina HiSeq 2500. A second PCR of roughly 7 to 11 cycles was performed with a sample-barcoded 5' primer and a J-beta primer mix. The public sequencing data were trimmed at Q25 with fastp and processed into clonotypes with MiXCR by TCRdb, which kept only in-frame beta chains. Every CDR3 protein is listed once, alongside the most common genes and DNA of its rows. The sample table lists hundreds of thousands of distinct CDR3 sequences, about 50% of them with a count of one. Of the sample, less than 15% is held by the ten largest clones. The source material was blood. The receptors originated from a woman of 80 years or more in good health.

This clonotype was found a few times. The chain joins TRBV20-1 to TRBJ2-3; D call uncertain. The CDR3 consists of 12 residues. V lost 1 base, J lost 4 bases, and 6 bases lay in between. In germline, CDR1 is DFQATT, CDR2 SNEGSKA (reference sequence). The CDR3: CSARGPADTQYF. Here the CDR3 DNA reads TGCAGTGCTAGAGGTCCCGCAGATACGCAGTATTTT.

As concerns this clonotype: A much bigger clone sits one base away, suggesting this may be a read error. The chain has TRBV27 and TRBJ2-7; D is uncertain. The CDR3 loop spans 14 amino acids. The germline gives CDR1 MNHEY, CDR2 SMNVEV (reference sequence). The chain's CDR3 is CANSLNWSAYEQYF. In nucleotides, the CDR3 is TGTGCCAACAGTTTAAATTGGTCCGCCTACGAGCAGTACTTC.

V is TRBV3-1 and J is TRBJ1-1; D may be TRBD1 (6 bases). Germline CDR1 reads LGHDT; CDR2 reads YNNKEL (reference sequence). The CDR3 is made up of 14 amino acids. Trimming shortened V by 3 bases and J by 5 bases, and 13 bases separated the two germline ends. CDR3 amino acids: CASSQTGVGTEAFF. The CDR3, as DNA: TGTGCCAGCAGCCAGACAGGAGTGGGGACTGAAGCTTTCTTT.

V usage is TRBV20-1 and J usage is TRBJ2-1, with D unresolved. Trimming removed 5 bases at V and 10 bases at J, with 12 bases between. CDR1 and CDR2 from the germline V gene are DFQATT and SNEGSKA (reference sequence). The CDR3 spans 11 residues. The CDR3 region is CSALGPSEQFF. In nucleotides, the CDR3 is TGCAGTGCTCTTGGACCCTCCGAGCAGTTCTTC.

This clonotype was observed once. The rearrangement joins TRBV6-5 to TRBJ2-7, with D unresolved. The closer fit of TRBJ2-5 to the DNA end suggests the J call may be wrong. Germline V gives CDR1 MNHEY, CDR2 SVGAGI. This CDR3 has 18 residues. CDR3 in DNA: TGTGCCAGCAGTTACTCGATTCTCGGCAGAAGGCCGTCGGAGACCCAGTACTTC. Translation gives CASSYSILGRRPSETQYF.

CDR3 in amino acids: CSARFRLRDTQYF. DNA of the CDR3: TGCAGTGCTAGATTTCGACTCCGAGATACGCAGTATTTT. The chain uses TRBV20-1 and TRBJ2-3; D unresolved. Germline lookup yields CDR1 DFQATT and CDR2 SNEGSKA (reference sequence). The CDR3 runs to 13 residues. The V and J ends lost 2 bases and 5 bases respectively, with 11 bases between them.

This chain links TRBV7-9 with TRBJ1-6, with 10 bases lining up with TRBD1. V lost 5 bases and J lost 9; bases outside the gene matches: 7. There are 15 residues in the CDR3. The germline gives CDR1 SEHNR, CDR2 FQNEAQ (reference sequence). The CDR3 loop reads CASSETGGYASPLHF. The CDR3 DNA follows: TGTGCCAGCAGCGAGACAGGGGGCTACGCTTCACCCCTCCACTTT.

The chain combines TRBV12-3 or TRBV12-4 with TRBJ2-3; 11 positions match TRBD2. CDR3 length: 17 amino acids. Germline trimming cut 4 bases from V and 0 bases from J; bases unmatched to any gene: 6. In DNA, the CDR3 is TGTGCCAGCAGTTCACTAGCGGGGGTCCCTAGCACAGATACGCAGTATTTT. Translation gives CASSSLAGVPSTDTQYF.

This clonotype has a handful of counts. V gene TRBV20-1 combines with J gene TRBJ2-1; D ambiguous. Germline CDR1 and CDR2: DFQATT and SNEGSKA (reference sequence). The CDR3 runs to 14 residues. Trimming stripped 5 bases from V and 13 bases from J, with 24 bases between. The CDR3 here is CSAGRRNGRNPQFF. The CDR3 DNA reads as TGCAGTGCTGGACGGAGAAATGGCCGAAACCCACAGTTCTTC.

The chain uses TRBV10-1 and TRBJ2-5; possibly TRBD2 for D (6 bases). Germline assignment: CDR1 WNHNN and CDR2 SYGVQD (reference sequence). V was pared by 6 bases and J by 4 bases, with 12 bases between. The CDR3 consists of 13 residues. CDR3 bases: TGCGCCAGCAGCCGGGACTTAACAGAGACCCAGTACTTC. Its protein is CASSRDLTETQYF.

The table lists this clonotype with a few counts. As DNA, the CDR3 is TGCAGTGCTCACGGATACGAGCAGTACTTC. Translating gives CSAHGYEQYF. The chain joins TRBV20-1 to TRBJ2-7; D uncertain. Trimming shortened V by 5 bases and J by 4 bases, and 6 bases separated the two germline ends. Germline-derived CDR1 and CDR2 are DFQATT and SNEGSKA (reference sequence). The CDR3 sequence is 10 residues long.

The chain uses TRBV4-2 and TRBJ1-4, with D uncertain. Trimming left V 2 bases short and J 1 base short, with 11 bases between. CDR3 length: 16 amino acids. Germline V gives CDR1 LGHNA, CDR2 YNFKEQ. CDR3 bases: TGTGCCAGCAGCCAAAAGGGAGATCTAACTAATGAAAAACTGTTTTTT. Translation gives CASSQKGDLTNEKLFF.

As concerns this clonotype: This clone may be a read error of a much larger clone one base away. The chain recombines TRBV4-1 with TRBJ1-4; D remains ambiguous. The CDR3 is made up of 14 amino acids. Germline V gives CDR1 MGHRA, CDR2 YSYEKL. V lost 4 bases, J lost 6 bases, and 12 bases lay in between. The CDR3 DNA is TGCGCCAGCAGCCGTAGATCAATGGATGAAAAACTGTTTTTT. This codes for CASSRRSMDEKLFF.

CDR3 sequence: CASSLASAGANVLTF. As DNA, the CDR3 is TGCGCCAGCAGCTTGGCCTCGGCCGGGGCCAACGTCCTGACTTTC. V is TRBV5-1 and J is TRBJ2-6, with unresolved D. There are 15 residues in the CDR3. The germline V gene has CDR1 SGHRS and CDR2 YFSETQ. V was clipped by 0 bases and J by 4 bases, with 8 bases between them. Drawing the rest from reference TRBV5-1 and TRBJ2-6, the complete variable domain is KAGVTQTPRYLIKTRGQQVTLSCSPISGHRSVSWYQQTPGQGLQFLFEYFSETQRNKGNFPGRFSGRQFSNSRSEMNVSTLELGDSALYLCASSLASAGANVLTFGAGSRLTVL.